These T cell receptor beta chains were read from a single sample in a study of cytomegalovirus exposure and HLA in healthy donors. TCRdb's table, derived via immunoSEQ multiplex PCR, lists solely in-frame clones and lacks some. Of 130,000 or so clones listed, roughly 86% are singletons. The sequenced sample consisted of PBMCs. These TCRs come from a woman aged 35 to 49 in good health and CMV-seronegative. The CDR3 runs from the conserved cysteine through the conserved F or W. D genes are given only for firm matches. A row's size may be missing; if present it is once, few, many or a size class.

clone_size: .
d_call: TRBD2
j_call: TRBJ2-5
v_call: TRBV7-6
cdr3_nt: TGTGCCAGCAGCATCATGCCGGGACTAGCGGGCGGACAAGAGACCCAGTACTTC
cdr3_aa: CASSIMPGLAGGQETQYF

clone_size: .
d_call: TRBD1
j_call: TRBJ1-2
v_call: TRBV2
cdr3_nt: TGTGCCAGCAGGTACTCCGGACAGGGGTTTGGCTACACCTTC
cdr3_aa: CASRYSGQGFGYTF

clone_size: .
d_call: .
j_call: TRBJ2-6
v_call: TRBV12-2
cdr3_nt: TGTGCAAGTCGCTTAGGACGTTGTGGCAGGGTAAGCTCTGGGGCCAACGTCCTGACTTTC
cdr3_aa: CASRLGRCGRVSSGANVLTF

clone_size: .
d_call: .
j_call: TRBJ2-3
v_call: TRBV7-9
cdr3_nt: TGTTCCAGCAGTTCCGGTGCCTCAGATACGCAGTATTTT
cdr3_aa: CSSSSGASDTQYF

clone_size: .
d_call: .
j_call: TRBJ1-3
v_call: TRBV30
cdr3_nt: TGTGCCTGGCCTACAGGACCATGGACCATATATTTT
cdr3_aa: CAWPTGPWTIYF

clone_size: .
d_call: TRBD2
j_call: TRBJ2-7
v_call: TRBV4-2
cdr3_nt: TGTGCCAGCAGCCAACAAGCGGGAGGGCCTCTCTACGAGCAGTACTTC
cdr3_aa: CASSQQAGGPLYEQYF

clone_size: few
d_call: .
j_call: TRBJ2-7
v_call: TRBV6-5
cdr3_nt: TGTGCCAGCAGTTACGTCCACGGCTACGAGCAGTACTTC
cdr3_aa: CASSYVHGYEQYF

clone_size: .
d_call: .
j_call: TRBJ2-5
v_call: TRBV7-9
cdr3_nt: TGTGCCAGCAGCGAACTGGACCGGGACACTGAAGAGACCCAGTACTTC
cdr3_aa: CASSELDRDTEETQYF

clone_size: .
d_call: .
j_call: TRBJ2-5
v_call: TRBV6-5
cdr3_nt: TGTGCCAGCAGAGACAAAGAGACCCAGTACTTC
cdr3_aa: CASRDKETQYF

clone_size: .
d_call: .
j_call: TRBJ2-5
v_call: TRBV11-3
cdr3_nt: TGTGCCAGCAGCTTCGGGATCGGCTATACGACCCAGTACTTC
cdr3_aa: CASSFGIGYTTQYF

clone_size: .
d_call: TRBD1
j_call: TRBJ1-1
v_call: TRBV27
cdr3_nt: TGTGCCAGCACCAGGGGGCGAGACACTGAAGCTTTCTTT
cdr3_aa: CASTRGRDTEAFF

clone_size: .
d_call: .
j_call: TRBJ2-1
v_call: TRBV11-3
cdr3_nt: TGTGCCAGCAGCTTAGGGACCCGGTCAGGAGGGCAGTTCTTC
cdr3_aa: CASSLGTRSGGQFF

clone_size: few
d_call: TRBD1
j_call: TRBJ1-5
v_call: TRBV18
cdr3_nt: TGTGCCAGCTCACCACTCGGACAGGGGGCAAGTCAGCCCCAGCATTTT
cdr3_aa: CASSPLGQGASQPQHF

clone_size: .
d_call: .
j_call: TRBJ1-1
v_call: TRBV2
cdr3_nt: TGTGCCAGCAGACCTCAGGGAAACACTGAAGCTTTCTTT
cdr3_aa: CASRPQGNTEAFF

clone_size: .
d_call: .
j_call: TRBJ2-7
v_call: TRBV28
cdr3_nt: TGTGCCAGCAGTTCCCTTAACCGGGACTCCCCGTCCTACGAGCAGTACTTC
cdr3_aa: CASSSLNRDSPSYEQYF

clone_size: .
d_call: TRBD1
j_call: TRBJ1-4
v_call: TRBV5-4
cdr3_nt: TGTGCCAGCAGCTTGCAGGGGGCGGTTGAAAAACTGTTTTTT
cdr3_aa: CASSLQGAVEKLFF

clone_size: .
d_call: TRBD2
j_call: TRBJ2-6
v_call: TRBV7-9
cdr3_nt: TGTGCCAGCAGCTTAGCCCCGGGACTAGCGGGGGCCGGGGCCAACGTCCTGACTTTC
cdr3_aa: CASSLAPGLAGAGANVLTF

clone_size: .
d_call: .
j_call: TRBJ1-2
v_call: TRBV11-2
cdr3_nt: TGTGCCAGCAGCCCTACGGGAGTACACTATGGCTACACCTTC
cdr3_aa: CASSPTGVHYGYTF

clone_size: .
d_call: TRBD2
j_call: TRBJ2-7
v_call: TRBV7-3
cdr3_nt: TGTGCCAGCAGCCCCGGGGGGGGCCTTTCCTACGAGCAGTACTTC
cdr3_aa: CASSPGGGLSYEQYF

clone_size: .
d_call: TRBD2
j_call: TRBJ2-1
v_call: TRBV2
cdr3_nt: TGTGCCAGCAGTGAGACTCTAGCGGGGTACAATGAGCAGTTCTTC
cdr3_aa: CASSETLAGYNEQFF

clone_size: .
d_call: TRBD1
j_call: TRBJ2-7
v_call: TRBV5-6
cdr3_nt: TGTGCCAGCAGCCCCCGACAGGGGTCCTACGAGCAGTACTTC
cdr3_aa: CASSPRQGSYEQYF

clone_size: .
d_call: TRBD2
j_call: TRBJ2-1
v_call: TRBV28
cdr3_nt: TGTGCCAGCAGCCGCGGGGGGCGGGCTTACAATGAGCAGTTCTTC
cdr3_aa: CASSRGGRAYNEQFF

clone_size: .
d_call: .
j_call: TRBJ2-3
v_call: TRBV6-5
cdr3_nt: TGTGCCAGCAAGCGGGTAGAGATTGAGGCGCAGTATTTT
cdr3_aa: CASKRVEIEAQYF

clone_size: .
d_call: TRBD2
j_call: TRBJ2-3
v_call: TRBV5-1
cdr3_nt: TGCGCCAGCAACTTCGGACTAGCGGGAGTCACAGATACGCAGTATTTT
cdr3_aa: CASNFGLAGVTDTQYF

clone_size: .
d_call: .
j_call: TRBJ1-4
v_call: TRBV28
cdr3_nt: TGTGCCAGCAGCGACCTATTGTGGGGCACAAAAGGGGAAAAACTGTTTTTT
cdr3_aa: CASSDLLWGTKGEKLFF